This T cell receptor beta chain was sequenced for a study of shared clonotypes between healthy human individuals (dated by TCRdb to about 2020). With regard to the full study: A few men and two women, aged 18 to 49 years, made up the cohort. For each donor, three plates each were used for CD4 naive and CD4 memory, two plates were used for CD8 naive, and one plate was used for CD8 memory. To estimate repertoire size and how much clonotypes are shared between individuals, the study performed deep sequencing of blood TCR repertoires from roughly five healthy adults. Different laboratories and diverse techniques were used to prepare libraries and sequence TCR repertoires, to increase sequencing depth and limit assay-specific biases. Leukapheresis yielded between about 0.85 and 10 billion PBMCs per donor. The investigation overall reported the following: Sharing across four donors was observed for approximately 4.6% of naive CD4, over 3% of naive CD8, over 2% of memory CD4, and around 0.4% of memory CD8 clonotypes. Higher generation probabilities were observed for clonotypes shared by all four sorted-subset donors than for non-shared clonotypes. Only blood was sampled, and tissue TCR repertoires likely differ from those in blood. The small number of donors limited the genetic and exposure-history diversity represented. Rarefaction of sorted-subset datasets indicated incomplete sequencing despite the large sequencing depth. Pairwise subsampling led to the expectation that sequencing depth would affect the degree of clonotype sharing among donors. Naive subsets generally had larger estimated clonotype richness than memory subsets.

V is trimmed back by 4 bases and J by 7 bases, and the junction contains 7 bases that no gene match accounts for. From a lookup of the germline V gene (reference sequence), CDR1 and CDR2 are SEHNR and FQNEAQ. The CDR3 contains 14 residues, cysteine and phenylalanine counted. The kept DNA is CDR3 alone, 42 bases in frame from the first base. Note on this clone: Its recognized antigen is unknown. No base-level quality is on record; no much larger clone is a single base apart.

Using the deep immunoSEQ assay, TCR CDR3 regions were amplified from genomic DNA by multiplex PCR. For each cell subset, the extracted genomic DNA was distributed evenly across all wells of several immunoSEQ 96-well plates, and each plate served as one replicate. Each replicate PCR for sorted subsets received approximately 220 ng genomic DNA, equal to about 30,000 T cell genomes. The purified libraries were quantified using a Qubit 3.0 fluorometer, sized with a Bioanalyzer 2100, and then quantified again using the KAPA Library Quantification kit. Each immunoSEQ 96-well plate was sequenced on its own single-read 150-cycle Illumina NextSeq 550 flow cell. Turning to the authors' computational methods: Because the immunoSEQ output included only junctional sequences and no quality scores, the filtering could not be the same as the filtering used for full-length reads. To assign V/J genes and CDR3, sequences were annotated using PyIR, a Python wrapper for IgBLAST v1.9, with IMGT germline references. Reads were filtered out if the reads had weak V/J assignments (E-value above 1e-6), no CDR3, stop codons, out-of-frame junctions, or ambiguous translated residues. A V3J clonotype was defined by an identical inferred V gene, J gene, and CDR3 amino acid sequence. Percentage overlap between repertoires was calculated by dividing the number of shared unique clonotypes by the size of the smaller repertoire. RTK rarefaction, the Chao1 estimator, and Recon v2.1 estimates of unobserved clonotypes were used to assess repertoire richness. For all TCRbeta clonotypes obtained by the gDNA method from a few donors, generation probabilities were computed with OLGA. The source is immuneACCESS, and TCRdb retained only in-frame sequences with V and J called. Part of the clones is not carried over; for the studies checked, unresolved V genes explain less than half of this, and the remainder is unexplained. D and trimming come from the DNA, and the V and J calls and clone size come from that table. The sample data list a few hundred thousand clones, and over 95% of these were observed just once. The top ten clones comprise 0.11% of the sample.

CD8 naive samples consisted of CD45RO-negative cells that were positively selected for CCR7, yielding a CD45RA+CCR7+ population without TemRA cells. Healthy HIV-negative adults with no recently reported acute infections or vaccinations were included as donors. Only Caucasian adults living in Nashville, Tennessee, USA were represented among the donors. After blood collection by leukapheresis, PBMCs were isolated using Ficoll-Histopaque density gradient centrifugation and then cryopreserved in the vapor phase of liquid nitrogen. Analytical flow cytometry was used to check the purity and quantity of each magnetically sorted T cell population. From each sorted fraction, genomic DNA was isolated and quantified by UV absorbance on a Nanodrop 2000c.

The V and J segments used are TRBV7-9 and TRBJ2-4; a stretch of 7 junction bases matches TRBD2. This sequence was found in a woman aged 25 to 45 in good health. The sample comprised naive CD8+ T cells sorted from blood. Reading the label with the study, this specimen's cell subset or site is: CD45RA+CCR7+. The DNA sequence is TGTGCCAGCAGCTCGCCGGGACTAAAGAACATTCAGTACTTC. Translated, this gives CASSSPGLKNIQYF.